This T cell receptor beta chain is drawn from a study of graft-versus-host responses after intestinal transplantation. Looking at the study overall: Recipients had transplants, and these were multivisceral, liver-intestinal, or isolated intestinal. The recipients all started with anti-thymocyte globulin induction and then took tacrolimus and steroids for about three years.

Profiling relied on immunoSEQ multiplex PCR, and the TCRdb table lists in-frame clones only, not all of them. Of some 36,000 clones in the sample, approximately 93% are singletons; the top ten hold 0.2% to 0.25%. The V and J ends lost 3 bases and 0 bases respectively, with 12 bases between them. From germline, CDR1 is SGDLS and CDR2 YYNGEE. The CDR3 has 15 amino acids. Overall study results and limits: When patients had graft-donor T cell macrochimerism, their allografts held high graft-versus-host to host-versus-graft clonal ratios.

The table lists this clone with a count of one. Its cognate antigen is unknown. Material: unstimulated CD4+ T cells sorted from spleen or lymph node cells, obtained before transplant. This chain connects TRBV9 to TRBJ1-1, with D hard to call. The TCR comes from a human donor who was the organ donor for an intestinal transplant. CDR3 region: CASSAFPMMNTEAFF. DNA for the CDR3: TGTGCCAGCAGCGCCTTTCCGATGATGAACACTGAAGCTTTCTTT.